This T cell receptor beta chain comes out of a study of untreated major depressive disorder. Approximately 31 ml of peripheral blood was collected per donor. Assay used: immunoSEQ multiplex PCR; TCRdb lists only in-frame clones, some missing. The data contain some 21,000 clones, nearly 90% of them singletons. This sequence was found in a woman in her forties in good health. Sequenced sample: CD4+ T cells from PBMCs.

The CDR3 nucleotides read TGCAGCGTTCGGACTAGCGGACGCAATGAGCAGTTCTTC. It translates to CSVRTSGRNEQFF. This chain joins TRBV29-1 and TRBJ2-1; 10 positions agree with TRBD2. The CDR3 has 13 amino acids. Trimming removed 5 bases from V and 6 bases from J; junction bases left unmatched: 4. Germline CDR1 reads SQVTM; CDR2 reads ANQGSEA.